This TCR beta chain emerged from a study of T cells in Graves' hyperthyroidism and ophthalmopathy. In germline, CDR1 is SGHDN, CDR2 FVKESK. V lost 4 bases to trimming and J lost 0 bases, with 12 bases between them. This CDR3 contains 16 residues. Patients aged 18 to 65 with hyperthyroidism were newly diagnosed, with duration under 2 months. On the basis of clinical symptoms, serum thyroxine and TRAb, thyroid ultrasound and orbital computed tomography, diagnoses were made. The CDR3 regions of TCR beta were amplified from RNA transcripts. The TCR CDR3 first-round RT-PCR relied on the HTBI primer set. TCRdb called the multiplex PCR reads again in MiXCR, with one record for every CDR3 protein. The sample includes 750,000 to 900,000 distinct CDR3 sequences, roughly 37% of them seen just once.

This TCR was sampled from a man between 18 and 35 years old with Graves' hyperthyroidism. Sequenced input: blood. V and J are TRBV14 and TRBJ1-4, with D unresolved. CDR3 coding DNA: TGTGCCAGCAGCCCGTATAATGGTGCAACTAATGAAAAACTGTTTTTT. Its translation is CASSPYNGATNEKLFF.